These T cell receptor beta chains were read from a single sample in a study of blood T cell repertoires in COVID-19. This table comes from immunoSEQ multiplex PCR, and its TCRdb copy is limited to in-frame clones, with some not included. The repertoire holds about 270,000 clones, 85% to 95% seen once, with about 3% in the top ten. The specimen sequenced was PBMCs or T cells enriched from blood (not recorded which). The receptor source for this set is a man between 40 and 49 years old who had been exposed to COVID-19. Each CDR3 is given with its conserved first and last residue. A D gene is named only where the DNA matches it firmly. Not all rows give a size; the values are once, few, many and, for expanded clones, a class.

CDR3nt: TGTGCCAGCAGCTTAACTAGCGGGGCCTACGAGCAGTACTTC
CDR3aa: CASSLTSGAYEQYF
v_gene: TRBV11-3
abundance: .
j_gene: TRBJ2-7
d_gene: TRBD2

CDR3nt: TGTGCCAGCAGTTGGACTAGCGGGGCCTCCTACGAGCAGTACTTC
CDR3aa: CASSWTSGASYEQYF
v_gene: TRBV28
abundance: few
j_gene: TRBJ2-7
d_gene: TRBD2

CDR3nt: TGCGCCAGCAGCTCCGCAGGGGACAATGAGCAGTTCTTC
CDR3aa: CASSSAGDNEQFF
v_gene: TRBV5-1
abundance: .
j_gene: TRBJ2-1
d_gene: .

CDR3nt: TGTGCCAGCAGTCCACGGCAGGGAGAAAAACTGTTTTTT
CDR3aa: CASSPRQGEKLFF
v_gene: TRBV14
abundance: .
j_gene: TRBJ1-4
d_gene: .

CDR3nt: TGCAGCGCAGGGACTGGTCGTACGGAGGAGCAGTTCTTC
CDR3aa: CSAGTGRTEEQFF
v_gene: TRBV29-1
abundance: .
j_gene: TRBJ2-1
d_gene: .

CDR3nt: TGTGCCAGCAGCCAAGATGGCTCACGGACTACTTACAATGAGCAGTTCTTC
CDR3aa: CASSQDGSRTTYNEQFF
v_gene: TRBV3-1/TRBV3-2
abundance: .
j_gene: TRBJ2-1
d_gene: .

CDR3nt: TGTGCCAGCAGGGGACAGGTAGACGGGGAAAAACTGTTTTTT
CDR3aa: CASRGQVDGEKLFF
v_gene: TRBV28
abundance: .
j_gene: TRBJ1-4
d_gene: TRBD1

CDR3nt: TGCGCCAGCAGCCCCGCTGCTGGACTAGCGGGAGGACGTAGCACAGATACGCAGTATTTT
CDR3aa: CASSPAAGLAGGRSTDTQYF
v_gene: TRBV4-1
abundance: .
j_gene: TRBJ2-3
d_gene: TRBD2

CDR3nt: TGTGCCAGCAGATTTTGGAGGGCCCAGGGAAATAACACTGAAGCTTTCTTT
CDR3aa: CASRFWRAQGNNTEAFF
v_gene: TRBV7-4
abundance: .
j_gene: TRBJ1-1
d_gene: .

CDR3nt: TGTGCCAGCAGCCAACAGGTCAACTTTAACAATGAGCAGTTCTTC
CDR3aa: CASSQQVNFNNEQFF
v_gene: TRBV3-1/TRBV3-2
abundance: .
j_gene: TRBJ2-1
d_gene: .

CDR3nt: TGCAGCGTCTCGCCTGGGAGAGGCACTGAAGCTTTCTTT
CDR3aa: CSVSPGRGTEAFF
v_gene: TRBV29-1
abundance: .
j_gene: TRBJ1-1
d_gene: .

CDR3nt: TGCGCCAGCGCACGGACAAGCGGGATGAGCACAGATACGCAGTATTTT
CDR3aa: CASARTSGMSTDTQYF
v_gene: TRBV5-1
abundance: .
j_gene: TRBJ2-3
d_gene: TRBD2

CDR3nt: TGTGCCAGCAGCTTCGGGTCGTTGCAGTACTTC
CDR3aa: CASSFGSLQYF
v_gene: TRBV5-6
abundance: once
j_gene: TRBJ2-7
d_gene: .

CDR3nt: TGTGCCAGCAGCTTGCTCTCCGAGCAGTACTTC
CDR3aa: CASSLLSEQYF
v_gene: TRBV5-6
abundance: .
j_gene: TRBJ2-7
d_gene: .

CDR3nt: TGTGCCAGCTCTCAGGGGGCGCTTGGCACTGAAGCTTTCTTT
CDR3aa: CASSQGALGTEAFF
v_gene: TRBV18
abundance: .
j_gene: TRBJ1-1
d_gene: TRBD1

CDR3nt: TGTGCCAGCAGCTTAGAAGCCGGGACAGGGGAAGCTTTCTTT
CDR3aa: CASSLEAGTGEAFF
v_gene: TRBV11-3
abundance: .
j_gene: TRBJ1-1
d_gene: TRBD1

CDR3nt: TGTGCCAGCAGCTTGGGACTCAGCGCTGGAAACACCATATATTTT
CDR3aa: CASSLGLSAGNTIYF
v_gene: TRBV5-5
abundance: .
j_gene: TRBJ1-3
d_gene: .

CDR3nt: TGTGCCAGCAGCTTGGAACAGGCGCAACCACCCCTCCACTTT
CDR3aa: CASSLEQAQPPLHF
v_gene: TRBV5-4
abundance: once
j_gene: TRBJ1-6
d_gene: .

CDR3nt: TGCGCCAGCAGCCAAGGTTCAGGGGTGAACACCGGGGAGCTGTTTTTT
CDR3aa: CASSQGSGVNTGELFF
v_gene: TRBV4-3
abundance: .
j_gene: TRBJ2-2
d_gene: .

CDR3nt: TGTGCCAGCAGCCCCCACCCGGACAGGGTAGGGACTGAAGCTTTCTTT
CDR3aa: CASSPHPDRVGTEAFF
v_gene: TRBV9
abundance: .
j_gene: TRBJ1-1
d_gene: TRBD1

CDR3nt: TGTGCCAGCAGCTCTACGAACACTGAAGCTTTCTTT
CDR3aa: CASSSTNTEAFF
v_gene: TRBV7-9
abundance: .
j_gene: TRBJ1-1
d_gene: .

CDR3nt: TGTGCCAGCAGCGTAGACCTACAAGAGACCCAGTACTTC
CDR3aa: CASSVDLQETQYF
v_gene: TRBV9
abundance: .
j_gene: TRBJ2-5
d_gene: .

CDR3nt: TGTGCCAGTAGTCCCCTAGCGGGAGGCTACAATGAGCAGTTCTTC
CDR3aa: CASSPLAGGYNEQFF
v_gene: TRBV19
abundance: .
j_gene: TRBJ2-1
d_gene: TRBD2

CDR3nt: TGTGCCAGCAACCTGGGGACTACCCAATTCACAGATACGCAGTATTTT
CDR3aa: CASNLGTTQFTDTQYF
v_gene: TRBV28
abundance: .
j_gene: TRBJ2-3
d_gene: TRBD2

CDR3nt: TGTGCCAGCAGGGCGGACTGGAATTACGAGCAGTACTTC
CDR3aa: CASRADWNYEQYF
v_gene: TRBV5-6
abundance: few
j_gene: TRBJ2-7
d_gene: .

CDR3nt: TGTGCCAGCAGCTTAGCTATAACAGGGATGGGCAATCAGCCCCAGCATTTT
CDR3aa: CASSLAITGMGNQPQHF
v_gene: TRBV7-8
abundance: .
j_gene: TRBJ1-5
d_gene: .

CDR3nt: TGCAGCGTTCGGACGGGGGAGGCTGAAGCTTTCTTT
CDR3aa: CSVRTGEAEAFF
v_gene: TRBV29-1
abundance: .
j_gene: TRBJ1-1
d_gene: .

CDR3nt: TGTGCCAGCAACCTAGGGGGCGCGGGGACTGAAGCTTTCTTT
CDR3aa: CASNLGGAGTEAFF
v_gene: TRBV11-1
abundance: .
j_gene: TRBJ1-1
d_gene: TRBD1

CDR3nt: TGTGCCAGCAGCGAGAGGACTAGCGGTTCCGGGGAGCTGTTTTTT
CDR3aa: CASSERTSGSGELFF
v_gene: TRBV9
abundance: once
j_gene: TRBJ2-2
d_gene: TRBD2

CDR3nt: TGTGCCAGCAGCACTTCGTCGGGTGGAAACACCATATATTTT
CDR3aa: CASSTSSGGNTIYF
v_gene: TRBV7-3
abundance: once
j_gene: TRBJ1-3
d_gene: .

CDR3nt: TGTGCCAGCAGCGCCGGAGGCGGCAACTATGGCTACACCTTC
CDR3aa: CASSAGGGNYGYTF
v_gene: TRBV27
abundance: .
j_gene: TRBJ1-2
d_gene: .

CDR3nt: TGTGCCAGCAGCAGGACAGGGTTAGGGGAGACCCAGTACTTC
CDR3aa: CASSRTGLGETQYF
v_gene: TRBV5-6
abundance: .
j_gene: TRBJ2-5
d_gene: TRBD1

CDR3nt: TGCGCCAGCAGCTCGAAACAGGGCTTCAATGAGCAGTTCTTC
CDR3aa: CASSSKQGFNEQFF
v_gene: TRBV5-1
abundance: .
j_gene: TRBJ2-1
d_gene: .

CDR3nt: TGTGCCAGGGGGGGGGTACGGGAAAAACTGTTTTTT
CDR3aa: CARGGVREKLFF
v_gene: TRBV28
abundance: .
j_gene: TRBJ1-4
d_gene: .

CDR3nt: TGTGCCATCGGGGGGACAGGACCCGACGAGCAGTACTTC
CDR3aa: CAIGGTGPDEQYF
v_gene: TRBV10-3
abundance: .
j_gene: TRBJ2-7
d_gene: TRBD1

CDR3nt: TGTGCCAGCAGCCGGACAGGGTCCTTGGAGTATTTT
CDR3aa: CASSRTGSLEYF
v_gene: TRBV7-9
abundance: once
j_gene: TRBJ2-3
d_gene: TRBD1

CDR3nt: TGTGCCAGCAGTGCGCGACAGGGGGGTCGACAGCATTTT
CDR3aa: CASSARQGGRQHF
v_gene: TRBV25-1
abundance: .
j_gene: TRBJ1-5
d_gene: TRBD1

CDR3nt: TGTGCCAGCAGCTTAGGACAGTCCACCGGGGAGCTGTTTTTT
CDR3aa: CASSLGQSTGELFF
v_gene: TRBV7-9
abundance: .
j_gene: TRBJ2-2
d_gene: .

CDR3nt: TGTGCCAGCAGTTTTGAGAGGCCGAATGGCTACACCTTC
CDR3aa: CASSFERPNGYTF
v_gene: TRBV28
abundance: .
j_gene: TRBJ1-2
d_gene: .

CDR3nt: TGTGCCAGCAGCTTGGGACTAGCGGGAAGCGAGCAGTTCTTC
CDR3aa: CASSLGLAGSEQFF
v_gene: TRBV5-5
abundance: .
j_gene: TRBJ2-1
d_gene: TRBD2

CDR3nt: TGTGCCAGCAGCTTGACGACAGGGACTAATGAAAAACTGTTTTTT
CDR3aa: CASSLTTGTNEKLFF
v_gene: TRBV5-4
abundance: .
j_gene: TRBJ1-4
d_gene: TRBD1

CDR3nt: TGTGCCAGCAGCAACGAAATGGCGGACAGGAAGAACACTGAAGCTTTCTTT
CDR3aa: CASSNEMADRKNTEAFF
v_gene: TRBV5-6
abundance: .
j_gene: TRBJ1-1
d_gene: TRBD1

CDR3nt: TGTGCCACTGGAGGAACAATAGCGGGAGGTTACTACGAGCAGTACTTC
CDR3aa: CATGGTIAGGYYEQYF
v_gene: TRBV24-1
abundance: .
j_gene: TRBJ2-7
d_gene: TRBD2

CDR3nt: TGTGCCAGCAGCGTAGCCGCGGGGACCGGGGAGCTGTTTTTT
CDR3aa: CASSVAAGTGELFF
v_gene: TRBV9
abundance: .
j_gene: TRBJ2-2
d_gene: .

CDR3nt: TGTGCCAGCAGCCTACAGGGGGCTGAAGGCTACACCTTC
CDR3aa: CASSLQGAEGYTF
v_gene: TRBV7-9
abundance: .
j_gene: TRBJ1-2
d_gene: TRBD1

CDR3nt: TGTGCCAGCTCACCAGCCGGGACATACGAAAAACTGTTTTTT
CDR3aa: CASSPAGTYEKLFF
v_gene: TRBV18
abundance: .
j_gene: TRBJ1-4
d_gene: .

CDR3nt: TGTGCCAGCTTCCTCGGATTACAGGGGGTTCCCTATGGCTACACCTTC
CDR3aa: CASFLGLQGVPYGYTF
v_gene: TRBV25-1
abundance: .
j_gene: TRBJ1-2
d_gene: TRBD1

CDR3nt: TGTGCCAGCAGTTTGAGGGCGGAAACCCCCGACTATGGCTACACCTTC
CDR3aa: CASSLRAETPDYGYTF
v_gene: TRBV28
abundance: .
j_gene: TRBJ1-2
d_gene: .

CDR3nt: TGTGCCAGCAGCCAAGATGCAGATATAATAGAGACCCAGTACTTC
CDR3aa: CASSQDADIIETQYF
v_gene: TRBV14
abundance: .
j_gene: TRBJ2-5
d_gene: .

CDR3nt: TGTGCCAGCAGCTTATATCAGGGTGGCACTGAAGCTTTCTTT
CDR3aa: CASSLYQGGTEAFF
v_gene: TRBV11-1
abundance: .
j_gene: TRBJ1-1
d_gene: .

CDR3nt: TGCGCCAGCAGCCAAGACGCCAGGGGGAATTCACCCCTCCACTTT
CDR3aa: CASSQDARGNSPLHF
v_gene: TRBV4-3
abundance: .
j_gene: TRBJ1-6
d_gene: TRBD1

CDR3nt: TGTGCCAGCAGCGTAGACTGGGAGGGGATCTACGAGCAGTACTTC
CDR3aa: CASSVDWEGIYEQYF
v_gene: TRBV9
abundance: .
j_gene: TRBJ2-7
d_gene: TRBD2

CDR3nt: TGCGCCAGCAGCAGAGGACAGGGAACCTACAATGAGCAGTTCTTC
CDR3aa: CASSRGQGTYNEQFF
v_gene: TRBV10-2
abundance: .
j_gene: TRBJ2-1
d_gene: TRBD1

CDR3nt: TGTGCCAGCAGCAGAGGAATTCCGGGACAGGGGGCGAGACTCTCCGGCTACACCTTC
CDR3aa: CASSRGIPGQGARLSGYTF
v_gene: TRBV28
abundance: .
j_gene: TRBJ1-2
d_gene: TRBD1